Listed below are T cell receptor beta chains from one sample, sequenced in a study of blood T cell repertoires in COVID-19. Here immunoSEQ multiplex PCR was the method, and the copy in TCRdb shows in-frame clones only, minus some. This table holds just over 25,000 clones, about nine tenths found once. The sequencing sample was made of peripheral blood. These receptors originate from a human donor in a cohort sampled during active COVID-19. The CDR3 runs from the conserved cysteine through the conserved F or W. A D gene is named only where the DNA matches it firmly. For some rows the clone size is stated as once, few or many, or as a class when expanded; others skip it.

TRBV13	.	TRBJ2-1	TRBD2	CASSLRTSGSGNEQFF	TGTGCCAGCAGCCTTCGGACTAGCGGGAGTGGGAATGAGCAGTTCTTC
TRBV12-3/TRBV12-4	.	TRBJ1-2	.	CASSLRQFYGYTF	TGTGCCAGCAGTTTAAGACAGTTCTATGGCTACACCTTC
TRBV9	.	TRBJ2-5	.	CASSPGIRGGVETQYF	TGTGCCAGCAGCCCGGGGATCAGAGGAGGAGTGGAGACCCAGTACTTC
TRBV5-1	few	TRBJ1-6	.	CASSLMRGSPLHF	TGCGCCAGCAGCTTGATGAGGGGGTCACCCCTCCACTTT
TRBV6-2/TRBV6-3	.	TRBJ2-2	.	CASSSYYGELFF	TGTGCCAGCAGTTCTTACTACGGGGAGCTGTTTTTT
TRBV6-5	.	TRBJ2-5	.	CASSYSLGGASGSQYF	TGTGCCAGCAGTTACTCCCTCGGCGGGGCCAGTGGGTCCCAGTACTTC
TRBV7-8	.	TRBJ2-7	.	CASSTPGSEQYF	TGTGCCAGCAGCACTCCGGGGAGTGAGCAGTACTTC
TRBV7-2	.	TRBJ2-7	.	CASSLVTVEQYF	TGTGCCAGCAGCTTAGTCACAGTTGAGCAGTACTTC
TRBV5-4	few	TRBJ1-1	.	CASSLPMNTEAFF	TGTGCCAGCAGCTTGCCCATGAACACTGAAGCTTTCTTT
TRBV6-5	once	TRBJ2-7	.	CASIAGGEQYF	TGTGCCAGCATCGCCGGGGGCGAGCAGTACTTC